This T cell receptor (beta chain) was obtained from a study of OX40 agonist ivuxolimab in advanced cancers. The protocol was immunoSEQ multiplex PCR, while the TCRdb copy is restricted to in-frame clones and leaves out a portion. Of approximately 82,000 clones listed, roughly 90% are singletons. Study-wide findings and caveats: Some nonresponders likewise displayed low normalized T-cell clonal expansion. Among expanded peripheral T cells, antigen specificity went undetermined. People who partly responded at 0.1-3.0 mg/kg had some of the least clonal expansion seen.

As regards this clone: Its antigen is unknown.

V dropped 7 bases and J dropped 2; count of bases not matched to a gene: 3. Germline V gives CDR1 SQVTM, CDR2 ANQGSEA. The CDR3 is 12 residues long. The sequenced sample was CD4+ or CD8+ T cells sorted from blood, obtained in a trial of the OX40 agonist ivuxolimab. The sequence was obtained from an adult with an advanced solid tumor such as melanoma, head and neck, liver or kidney cancer. V usage is TRBV29-1 and J usage is TRBJ2-7; TRBD1 matches 9 bases. In DNA form, the CDR3 reads TGCAGCGCAAGGACAGGGGCCTACGAGCAGTACTTC. It codes for CSARTGAYEQYF.